The clone carrying this T cell receptor beta chain showed up just a few times. As yet, its antigen is unknown. The data derive from a study of early T cells in non-severe SARS-CoV-2 infection. Across the study: The authors sequenced bulk RNA from unsorted whole blood, leaving chains unpaired.

Unique molecular identifiers were affixed to single, distinct cDNA molecules. MiXCR, applied by TCRdb to the 5' RACE reads, yields one record per CDR3 protein. The sample has around 33,000 distinct CDR3 sequences, about 4.6% seen once. General study results and limits: Private and CD4 specificities were missed by VDJdb matching, skewed to anti-spike CD8.

The germline V gene has CDR1 SNHLY and CDR2 FYNNEI. CDR3 length equals 17 residues. The J segment lost 2 bases and the V segment lost 4 bases, leaving 10 bases of the junction unmatched. This TCR was sampled from an adult who was a healthcare worker with PCR-confirmed SARS-CoV-2 infection or an uninfected control (not recorded which). Sequencing was carried out using whole blood. J is TRBJ1-5 and V is TRBV2; 8 positions agree with TRBD1. The CDR3, as DNA: TGTGCCAGCAGTGCAGGACAGGGAGGTAAGGGCAATCAGCCCCAGCATTTT. Its translation is CASSAGQGGKGNQPQHF.